This is a list of T cell receptor beta chains from one sample in a study of T-cell reconstitution after alpha-beta-depleted transplantation in children. TCRdb re-derived calls from the PCR reads in MiXCR, one entry per CDR3 protein. This sample has about 360,000 distinct CDR3 sequences; 10% to 15% occur once, and the top ten carry roughly 4.5%. This material consisted of PBMCs, taken from the stem cell graft. All receptors derive from a human donor who donated a stem cell graft to a child with Fanconi anemia. Both conserved end residues are part of each CDR3. Fields, in order: D gene, clone size, V gene, J gene, CDR3 DNA, CDR3 protein. D genes are given only for firm matches. Clone size, where shown, is once, few, many, or a class for clones that have expanded.

>NA|many|TRBV3-1|TRBJ1-3
TGTGCCAGCAGCCTTGGGGGCTTTGGAAACACCATATATTTT
CASSLGGFGNTIYF
>NA|NA|TRBV7-2|TRBJ2-6
TGTGCCAGCAGCCCCAGACGGGGTTCTGGGGCCAACGTCCTGACTTTC
CASSPRRGSGANVLTF
>NA|many|TRBV6-1|TRBJ2-2
TGTGCCAGCAGCCCCCGCGGGGCTTCCGGGGAGCTGTTTTTT
CASSPRGASGELFF
>NA|NA|TRBV3-1|TRBJ1-1
TGTGCCAGCAGCCATCGCCCCGGGACACGTAATGAAGCTTTCTTT
CASSHRPGTRNEAFF
>NA|few|TRBV30|TRBJ1-4
TGTGCCTGGAGTATAGGACCTTTTGCACTGTTTTTT
CAWSIGPFALFF
>NA|NA|TRBV28|TRBJ2-3
TGTGCCAGCAGTCATGGAGATACGCAGTATTTT
CASSHGDTQYF
>NA|few|TRBV5-1|TRBJ2-1
TGCGCCAGCAGCTTGATAGCACAGGATGAGCAGTTCTTC
CASSLIAQDEQFF
>NA|NA|TRBV5-1|TRBJ1-1
TGCGCCAGCAGCTTTGACAGCGACCTTGAAGCTTTCTTT
CASSFDSDLEAFF
>NA|NA|TRBV9|TRBJ2-2
TGTGCCAGCAGCCCCAGGGAAGGGGGGAACACCGGGGAGCTGTTTTTT
CASSPREGGNTGELFF
>NA|NA|TRBV7-9|TRBJ2-7
TGTGCCAGCAGCTTAGACCGTACGGACAACTACTACGAGCAGTACTTC
CASSLDRTDNYYEQYF
>NA|NA|TRBV9|TRBJ1-1
TGTGCCAGCAGCGTAGGGGCAGGGGCCGTTGGGACTGAAGCTTTCTTT
CASSVGAGAVGTEAFF
>TRBD1|many|TRBV5-5|TRBJ1-1
TGTGCCAGCAGTAGACAGGGTGGGGAGTCCACTGAAGCTTTCTTT
CASSRQGGESTEAFF
>NA|NA|TRBV12-3/TRBV12-4|TRBJ1-2
TGTGCCAGCAGTTTAGCGCTGTGGCAGCAGGGAGGCTATGGCTACACCTTC
CASSLALWQQGGYGYTF
>NA|few|TRBV5-6|TRBJ2-3
TGTGCCAGCAGCCTACCGGGGCGCACAGATACGCAGTATTTT
CASSLPGRTDTQYF
>NA|few|TRBV5-1|TRBJ2-2
TGCGCCAGCAGCTTGTATCCTAATGGACACACGAACACCGGGGAGCTGTTTTTT
CASSLYPNGHTNTGELFF
>NA|NA|TRBV12-3/TRBV12-4|TRBJ2-1
TGTGCCAGCAGTCGACCGGGTGAGCAGTTCTTC
CASSRPGEQFF
>NA|few|TRBV14|TRBJ1-6
TGTGCCAGCAGCCAAGAAGCCCCGACTTCACCCCTCCACTTT
CASSQEAPTSPLHF
>TRBD2|many|TRBV5-1|TRBJ2-2
TGCGCCAGCAGCGGCCGACTAGCGGGGACATCCACCGGGGAGCTGTTTTTT
CASSGRLAGTSTGELFF
>NA|few|TRBV20-1|TRBJ1-1
TGCAGTGCATCGAGAGGGGCCTTCATAAGGAACACTGAAGCTTTCTTT
CSASRGAFIRNTEAFF
>TRBD2|many|TRBV15|TRBJ2-7
TGTGCCACCAGCCGGGGGGTCTCTCTAAGCGAGCAGTACTTC
CATSRGVSLSEQYF
>TRBD1|NA|TRBV6-5|TRBJ1-1
TGTGCCAGCAGTTACCCCGGGACAGGGGTTTTCACTGAAGCTTTCTTT
CASSYPGTGVFTEAFF
>TRBD2|NA|TRBV12-3/TRBV12-4|TRBJ2-3
TGTGCCAGCAGTTTTAGGCTAGCGGGGGGATACAGCACAGATACGCAGTATTTT
CASSFRLAGGYSTDTQYF
>NA|many|TRBV15|TRBJ2-3
TGTGCCACCAGCAGAGATCAGGGGTTTAGCACAGATACGCAGTATTTT
CATSRDQGFSTDTQYF
>NA|many|TRBV28|TRBJ2-6
TGTGCCAGCAGGCGTTGGGGGGGGCTTGGGGCCAACGTCCTGACTTTC
CASRRWGGLGANVLTF
>NA|many|TRBV12-3/TRBV12-4|TRBJ2-5
TGTGCCAGCAGTTTGCGGGCGAAGACCCAGTACTTC
CASSLRAKTQYF
>NA|few|TRBV2|TRBJ2-1
TGTGCCAGCAGTGGGGGCGGATACAATGAGCAGTTCTTC
CASSGGGYNEQFF